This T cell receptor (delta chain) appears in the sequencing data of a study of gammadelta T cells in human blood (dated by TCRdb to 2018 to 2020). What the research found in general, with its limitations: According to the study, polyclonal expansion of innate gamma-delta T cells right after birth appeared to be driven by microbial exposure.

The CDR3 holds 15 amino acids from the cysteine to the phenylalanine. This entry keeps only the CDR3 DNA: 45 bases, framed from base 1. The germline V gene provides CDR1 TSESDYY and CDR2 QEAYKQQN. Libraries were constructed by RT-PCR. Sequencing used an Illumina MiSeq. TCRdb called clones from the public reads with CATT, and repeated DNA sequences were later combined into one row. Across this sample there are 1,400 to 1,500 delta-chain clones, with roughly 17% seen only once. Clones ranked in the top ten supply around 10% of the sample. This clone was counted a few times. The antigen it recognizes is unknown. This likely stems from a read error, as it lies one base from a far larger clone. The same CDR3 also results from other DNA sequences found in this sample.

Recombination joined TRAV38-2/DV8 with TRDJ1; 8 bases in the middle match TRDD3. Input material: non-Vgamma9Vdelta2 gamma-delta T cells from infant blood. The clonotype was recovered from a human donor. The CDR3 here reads CAYTPRSWGNDKLIF. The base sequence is TGTGCTTATACCCCCAGATCCTGGGGGAACGATAAACTCATCTTC.